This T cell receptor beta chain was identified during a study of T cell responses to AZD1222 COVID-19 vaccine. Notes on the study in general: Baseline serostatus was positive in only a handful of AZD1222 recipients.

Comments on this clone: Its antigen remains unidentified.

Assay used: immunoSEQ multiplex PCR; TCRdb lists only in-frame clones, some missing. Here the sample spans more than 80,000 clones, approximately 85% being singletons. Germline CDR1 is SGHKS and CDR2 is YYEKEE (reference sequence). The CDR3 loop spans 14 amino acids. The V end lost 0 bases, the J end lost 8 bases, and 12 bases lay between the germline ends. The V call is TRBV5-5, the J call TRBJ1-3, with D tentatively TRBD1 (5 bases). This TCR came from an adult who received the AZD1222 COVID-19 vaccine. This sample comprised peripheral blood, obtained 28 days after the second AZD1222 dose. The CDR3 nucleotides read TGTGCCAGCAGCTTGGAAGGGTCGGGGCACACCATATATTTT. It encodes CASSLEGSGHTIYF.